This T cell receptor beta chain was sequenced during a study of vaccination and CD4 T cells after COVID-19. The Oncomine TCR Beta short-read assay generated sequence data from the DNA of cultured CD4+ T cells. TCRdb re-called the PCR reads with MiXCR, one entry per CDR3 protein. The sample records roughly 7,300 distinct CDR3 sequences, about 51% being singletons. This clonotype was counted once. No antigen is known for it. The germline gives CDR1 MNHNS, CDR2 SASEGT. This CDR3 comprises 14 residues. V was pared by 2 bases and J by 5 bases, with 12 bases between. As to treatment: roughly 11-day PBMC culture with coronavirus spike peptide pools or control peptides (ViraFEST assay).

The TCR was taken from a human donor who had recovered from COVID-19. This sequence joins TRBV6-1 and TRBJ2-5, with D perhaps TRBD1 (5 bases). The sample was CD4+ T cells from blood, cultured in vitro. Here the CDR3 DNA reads TGTGCCAGCAGTGAATTAGGGGCCGGGGAGACCCAGTACTTC. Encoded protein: CASSELGAGETQYF.